This record looks at one T cell receptor (beta chain) sequence and its context. Its antigen specificity is not known. Base-call qualities are not available, and no considerably larger clone is one nucleotide away. The time point label, read with the paper, signifies: longitudinal time-point 2. Unsorted PBMC libraries were generated from 2 million PBMCs stored in RNAlater at -80 °C until RNA extraction. Multiple sclerosis patients were enrolled in a US clinical protocol under which disease progression was evaluated by magnetic resonance imaging. Peripheral blood underwent Ficoll-Hypaque density gradient centrifugation to isolate PBMCs, which were then cryopreserved in liquid nitrogen. The CDR3 numbers 20 residues from cysteine through phenylalanine. Only CDR3 DNA remains: 60 bases, in frame from the first base. The data derive from a study of neurological immune-mediated disorders (dated 2019 in TCRdb). Describing the broader study: Of the approximately 35 multiple sclerosis patients, approximately 31 had relapsing-remitting MS and 3 had secondary progressive MS. Using UMI-based sequencing, the study compared peripheral blood TCR-beta repertoires from patients with HTLV-I-associated myelopathy (HAM/TSP), patients with multiple sclerosis, and healthy controls. The approximately 100 TCR-beta libraries included longitudinal samples, technical triplicates and paired sorted CD4+ and CD8+ T-cell subsets alongside PBMC samples. Each longitudinal HAM/TSP and healthy donor was sampled at 3 time-points spaced at roughly 3-40 month intervals. The cohort was made up of 68 subjects, consisting of some 15 HAM/TSP patients, some 34 multiple sclerosis patients and around 20 healthy controls. The paper as a whole reports these results and caveats: The MS cluster showed no association with clinical or MRI features, and the authors stated that larger cohorts are needed. No identical CDR3 amino acid sequences were found to be shared among expanded clones across subjects, suggesting that TCR-beta repertoires were private in all groups. The highest TCR clonal expansion was observed in HAM/TSP patients, whereas the lowest was observed in MS patients, even when compared with healthy controls. Repertoires from 18 of 34 MS patients were grouped by phylogenetic analysis into a cluster of related CDR3 sequences, suggesting a possible repertoire-level signature.

cDNA synthesis used template-switch 5'RACE with a primer carrying a 10-nucleotide random unique molecular identifier tagging each TCR transcript. Every sequencing run yielded over 170 million TCR-beta sequences covering 15-18 subjects. Total RNA was extracted with the RNeasy kit. TCR-beta VDJ regions were amplified with primers for the TCR constant region and the 5'RACE anchor, using the KAPA Real-time Library Amplification kit. Sample indexes and Illumina adaptors were added in a first PCR, after which library yield was increased in a second PCR. After purification with Ampure beads, the TCR product of roughly 650 bp was size-selected on a 2% E-gel SizeSelection system. Before pooling, library quality was checked on a Bioanalyzer, concentration was measured with Qubit, and libraries were quantified with the Kapa Library Quantification kit. Paired-end 2 x 150 bp sequencing of the libraries was performed on an Illumina HiSeq 2500. To increase sequence diversity, roughly 24-32% phiX was spiked into each library pool. Processing in the source paper ran as follows. Quality-filtered reads were processed with the UMI-based MiGEC pipeline, which removed over 80% of raw TCR sequences during error correction. VDJ genes were aligned to IMGT germline references, and each clonotype was defined by a unique CDR3 amino acid sequence together with V-J genes. VDJtools evaluated clonal expansion, Shannon diversity and CDR3 relatedness (CalcPairwiseDistances, ClusterSamples); CLCbio workbench built phylogenetic trees. A clone was classed as expanded if it had 8 or more unique UMIs, a cutoff based on coefficient-of-variation modelling across technical triplicates. TCRdb redid the processing of the public reads, applying fastp at Q25 and MiXCR, and retained in-frame beta chains. Identical CDR3 proteins give one entry, which carries the most common genes and DNA. The V and J calls here are based on TCRdb, not the publication. Present in this sample are roughly 80,000 distinct CDR3 sequences, 5.8% of which were seen just once. The top ten clonotypes cover approximately 7.9% of the sample.

Sequencing input: PBMCs. The rearranged chain carries TRBV12-2 and TRBJ1-3. TRBV12-2 is noted as a pseudogene. The sequence derives from a woman aged 60-75 years with multiple sclerosis. The CDR3 region: CASRPYLPHQGLLSVNTIYF. The nucleotide sequence is TGTGCAAGTCGCCCTTACCTCCCACATCAGGGACTCCTCTCTGTAAACACCATATATTTT.